What follows is one TCR beta chain and its context. The antigen is undetermined. The sequenced target, TCR beta, came from blood CD8+ and CD4+ T cells. In the multiple sclerosis control group, patients were treatment-naive and had stable or active relapsing-remitting disease. Germline lookup yields CDR1 LGHDT and CDR2 YNNKEL (reference sequence). The V and J ends lost 0 bases and 9 bases respectively, with 15 bases between them. This CDR3 region has 15 residues. The data stem from a study of CD8 T cells in Susac syndrome. General study findings and limits: Regarding the TCR sequencing and HLA analysis, the study admitted that a relatively small number of individuals were involved.

It was with random hexamers that roughly 0.45 to 1 ug RNA was reverse transcribed. Amplification of TCR beta CDR3 used immunoSEQ multiplex PCR across 54 Vbeta and 13 Jbeta. Via MiXCR, TCRdb re-called the immunoSEQ multiplex PCR reads, giving one row per CDR3 protein. The sample has over 150,000 distinct CDR3 sequences; roughly 92% are singletons. This receptor was taken from a human donor with multiple sclerosis. The genes are TRBV3-1 and TRBJ1-5; D is undetermined. Input material: CD4+ T cells from PBMCs. The CDR3 protein is CASSQDLGTARPQHF. The CDR3 DNA follows: TGTGCCAGCAGCCAAGATCTCGGCACAGCAAGGCCCCAGCATTTT.